The present TCR beta chain was sequenced within a study of cytomegalovirus exposure and HLA in healthy donors. Study findings and constraints: Apart from CMV serostatus, no immune exposure information was available.

A note on this clone: Its antigen is undetermined.

PCR primers comprised 60 Vbeta and 13 Jbeta primers. Profiled with immunoSEQ multiplex PCR; TCRdb holds only in-frame clones, not every one. The listing contains 80,000 or so clones. Sample: PBMCs. This sequence originates from a man aged 50 or older in good health and CMV-seropositive.

CDR3 loop: CASSEAGASYEQYV. The CDR3, as DNA: TGTGCCAGCAGTGAAGCGGGGGCCTCCTACGAGCAGTACGTC. The chain links TRBV6-1 to TRBJ2-7; tentatively, D is TRBD1 (6 bases). The ends were cut back, 0 bases at V and 0 bases at J, with 6 bases in the middle. Germline CDR1 is MNHNS and CDR2 is SASEGT. CDR3 length: 14 residues.